This T cell receptor (beta chain) was sequenced during a study of T cells in Graves' hyperthyroidism and ophthalmopathy. V was clipped by 6 bases and J by 5 bases; unmatched bases: 1. CDR3 length: 13 amino acids. Germline CDR1 reads ENHRY; CDR2 reads SYGVKD. Amplification of TCR beta CDR3 regions was performed using RNA transcripts as template. With the HTBI primer set, the TCR CDR3 went through a first round of RT-PCR. TCRdb analysed the multiplex PCR reads with MiXCR anew, one entry per CDR3 protein. The sample contains fewer than 350,000 distinct CDR3 sequences, 10% to 15% of which appear only once. This clonotype has ten or more counts. Together with thyroid ultrasound, orbital computed tomography, serum thyroxine and TRAb, clinical symptoms were used for diagnoses. It was roughly 10 ml of fresh peripheral blood that supplied the PBMCs.

The sample consisted of blood. The chain links TRBV10-3 to TRBJ2-1, with 10 bases identical to TRBD2. The sequence was collected from a woman aged 30 to 39 with Graves' hyperthyroidism that later progressed to Graves' ophthalmopathy. CDR3 nucleotide sequence: TGTGCCATCAGGCTAGCGGGAGACAATGAGCAGTTCTTC. It is translated as CAIRLAGDNEQFF.